This T cell receptor (beta chain) was found in a study of T cells in Graves' hyperthyroidism and ophthalmopathy. Amplified TCR beta CDR3 regions came from RNA transcripts. When the TCR CDR3 underwent first-round RT-PCR, the HTBI primer set was used. TCRdb analysed the multiplex PCR reads with MiXCR anew, one entry per CDR3 protein. The table lists under 250,000 distinct CDR3 sequences, around 25% of them singletons. This CDR3 has 15 residues. Germline-derived CDR1 and CDR2 are SGHVS and FNYEAQ. The V end lost 5 bases, the J end lost 0 bases, and 13 bases lay between the germline ends. This TCR derives from a woman aged 40 to 55 with Graves' ophthalmopathy. V and J are TRBV7-6 and TRBJ1-1; D is unclear. Sequences were obtained from blood. CDR3 sequence (DNA): TGTGCCAGCAGCATGCTCGGCGAAATGAACACTGAAGCTTTCTTT. Its translation is CASSMLGEMNTEAFF.